This record concerns one T cell receptor beta chain sequence. The same CDR3 arises from other DNA sequences in this sample as well. The sample belongs to a study of blood T cell repertoires in COVID-19. The assay was immunoSEQ multiplex PCR, and TCRdb's table has in-frame clones only and misses some. The table shows roughly 140,000 clones, with 81% occurring only once. CDR3 length: 12 amino acids. V shed 6 bases and J shed 0 bases, with 4 bases lying between them. The sequencing input was peripheral blood. The sequence derives from a human donor with acute or convalescent COVID-19. The donor label of this sample is uncertain. The chain joins TRBV12-3 or TRBV12-4 to TRBJ2-3; D is undetermined. The CDR3: CASSLSTDTQYF. The CDR3 nucleotides are TGTGCCAGCAGCCTTAGCACAGATACGCAGTATTTT.